This TCR beta chain derives from a study of T cell responses to AZD1222 COVID-19 vaccine. Remarks on this clone: What it binds is not known.

The method was immunoSEQ multiplex PCR; TCRdb's version includes in-frame clones alone and lacks a portion of them. The sample shows about 100,000 clones, around 90% of them seen only once. Overall study findings and caveats: Just a handful of AZD1222 recipients tested seropositive at baseline.

The CDR3 spans 13 residues. Germline V gives CDR1 MNHEY, CDR2 SMNVEV (reference sequence). The germline V and J ends were trimmed by 6 bases and 0 bases, with 6 bases remaining between them. This receptor was identified in an adult in good health. Sequenced material: peripheral blood, taken on day 0 of AZD1222 vaccination. The chain uses TRBV27 and TRBJ1-3; D unresolved. In DNA form, the CDR3 reads TGTGCCAGCAGACGTACCTCTGGAAACACCATATATTTT. This encodes CASRRTSGNTIYF.